Listed below are T cell receptor beta chains from one sample, sequenced in a study of breast tumors, draining lymph nodes, adjacent tissues. TCRdb re-called the multiplex PCR reads with MiXCR, one entry per CDR3 protein. In the table there are 80,000 to 130,000 distinct CDR3 sequences, around 20% of which are singletons. The source material was axillary lymph node tissue. The receptors shown here come from a female donor with breast cancer. Some clones in this sample may be carry-over from other donors' samples. Each CDR3 is given with its conserved first and last residue. The D gene is left open where the match is weak. Clone size is stated in some rows and not others, as once, few, many or a class when expanded.

clone_size	j_call	v_call	d_call	cdr3_nt	cdr3_aa
many	TRBJ2-1	TRBV11-1	TRBD2	TGTGCCAGCAGCTTAGCGGTACTAGCGGTGCATGAGCAGTTCTTC	CASSLAVLAVHEQFF
many	TRBJ1-5	TRBV19	-	TGTGCCAGTAGTATAGACCCCCGAGACCGTCACTATAGCAATCAGCCCCAGCATTTT	CASSIDPRDRHYSNQPQHF
-	TRBJ2-5	TRBV19	-	TGTGCCAGTAGCACCCTCCACCAAGAGACCCAGTACTTC	CASSTLHQETQYF
many	TRBJ1-4	TRBV27	-	TGTGCCAGCAGTTTATCAGGGATTAATGAAAAACTGTTTTTT	CASSLSGINEKLFF
many	TRBJ1-5	TRBV6-6	TRBD1	TGTGCCAGCAGTGACAGGGCGGGCAATCAGCCCCAGCATTTT	CASSDRAGNQPQHF
few	TRBJ1-2	TRBV18	-	TGTGCCAGCTCAGGGGGGCCAAGGCGGAACTATGGCTACACCTTC	CASSGGPRRNYGYTF
few	TRBJ2-3	TRBV28	-	TGTGCCAGCAGTTTATGGGGAGGGGGGCCGGGCACAGATACGCAGTATTTT	CASSLWGGGPGTDTQYF
many	TRBJ2-7	TRBV11-2	TRBD2	TGTGCCAGCAGCTTAGATCGGACGCGGGGGGCCTACGAGCAGTACTTC	CASSLDRTRGAYEQYF
-	TRBJ1-5	TRBV4-1	-	TGCGCCAGCAGCCAAGTTAATCAGCCCCAGCATTTT	CASSQVNQPQHF
many	TRBJ2-1	TRBV5-4	-	TGTGCCAGCAGCCGTACCCTTAGAGGGGGGGGCTACAATGAGCAGTTCTTC	CASSRTLRGGGYNEQFF
-	TRBJ2-2	TRBV6-5	-	TGTGCCAGCAGTCGCAGGGGAACCGGGGAGCTGTTTTTT	CASSRRGTGELFF
many	TRBJ2-2	TRBV4-1	TRBD2	TGCGCCAGCAGCCAAGCCGGGACTAGCGGGAGCCTCACCGGGGAGCTGTTTTTT	CASSQAGTSGSLTGELFF
many	TRBJ2-7	TRBV9	-	TGTGCCAGCAGCGTTAGCCGGGACCACTACGAGCAGTACTTC	CASSVSRDHYEQYF
many	TRBJ2-3	TRBV5-1	TRBD1	TGCGCCAGCAGTTTCGGACAGGGGGCTACAGATACGCAGTATTTT	CASSFGQGATDTQYF
many	TRBJ2-7	TRBV5-8	TRBD2	TGTGCCAGCAGCAATCCCATAGCGGGAGGGGGGGAGCAGTACTTC	CASSNPIAGGGEQYF
many	TRBJ2-3	TRBV2	-	TGTGCCAGCAGTGAATCGGGTAGGGGGTCAGATACGCAGTATTTT	CASSESGRGSDTQYF
many	TRBJ2-1	TRBV20-1	TRBD2	TGCAGTGCCGCCAGCGGGGGGTCCCCCAATGAGCAGTTCTTC	CSAASGGSPNEQFF
many	TRBJ1-4	TRBV2	-	TGTGCCAGCAGTGTAGGGCTGAATAATGAAAAACTGTTTTTT	CASSVGLNNEKLFF
few	TRBJ2-1	TRBV30	-	TGTGCCTGGAGTGTCCTGGGACTTGAGCAGTTCTTC	CAWSVLGLEQFF
-	TRBJ1-1	TRBV30	-	TGTGCCTGGAGTCCTGAAGCTTTCTTT	CAWSPEAFF
many	TRBJ2-7	TRBV19	-	TGTGCCAGTAGTGCCGGTAACTCCTACGAGCAGTACTTC	CASSAGNSYEQYF
-	TRBJ1-1	TRBV20-1	TRBD1	TGCAGTGCTAGAACTAACAGGGGTACTGAAGCTTTCTTT	CSARTNRGTEAFF
many	TRBJ1-2	TRBV6-5	-	TGTGCCACGGGGAGAGACCTATCTAACTATGGCTACACCTTC	CATGRDLSNYGYTF
many	TRBJ2-1	TRBV20-1	-	TGCAGTGCCCGGGGCGGGACAGTCTACAATGAGCAGTTCTTC	CSARGGTVYNEQFF
many	TRBJ2-2	TRBV27	-	TGTGCCAGCAGTGGGGCCGCGGTGAACACCGGGGAGCTGTTTTTT	CASSGAAVNTGELFF
-	TRBJ2-5	TRBV2	-	TGTGCCAGCAGTGATCTTGTAGGACTACGGGAAACGGGAGTTCGGGAGATCCAGTACTTC	CASSDLVGLRETGVREIQYF
many	TRBJ1-6	TRBV6-5	-	TGTGCCAGCAGAGGTCCGGATTCACCCCTCCACTTT	CASRGPDSPLHF
many	TRBJ2-2	TRBV7-3	-	TGTGCCAGCAGCCGAGACCGGGACACGCGCACCGGGGAGCTGTTTTTT	CASSRDRDTRTGELFF
many	TRBJ2-7	TRBV2	-	TGTGCCAGCAGTGAAGCGGGCAGGGGCTACGAGCAGTACTTC	CASSEAGRGYEQYF
-	TRBJ2-7	TRBV12-3/TRBV12-4	-	TGTGCCAGCAGTGGCCCAGGGCAGGGTGGCGAGCAGTACTTC	CASSGPGQGGEQYF
many	TRBJ2-2	TRBV6-2/TRBV6-3	-	TGTGCCAGCAGAGGGACGGGGAAGAACACCGGGGAGCTGTTTTTT	CASRGTGKNTGELFF
many	TRBJ2-7	TRBV6-5	TRBD1	TGTGCCAGCAGTTACTCTAGCAGGGGGACAAACGAGCAGTACTTC	CASSYSSRGTNEQYF
many	TRBJ2-3	TRBV24-1	TRBD2	TGTGCCACCTGGGCGGGAGGGTTGGCAGATACGCAGTATTTT	CATWAGGLADTQYF
many	TRBJ1-5	TRBV6-6	-	TGTGCCTATGGGGGAGGGGATAGCAATCAGCCCCAGCATTTT	CAYGGGDSNQPQHF
-	TRBJ1-4	TRBV27	-	TGTGCCAGCAGTTTATCGAGGGTACGATGGTTTTTT	CASSLSRVRWFF
many	TRBJ2-5	TRBV29-1	-	TGCAGCGTTGGCGAAAGGGAAGGGTACTTC	CSVGEREGYF
many	TRBJ1-6	TRBV2	TRBD1	TGTGCCAGGGGAGGGGACAGGAATTCACCCCTCCACTTT	CARGGDRNSPLHF
many	TRBJ1-4	TRBV5-5	TRBD1	TGTGCCAGCAGCGGCCGGGACAGACAAGAAAAACTGTTTTTT	CASSGRDRQEKLFF
many	TRBJ1-2	TRBV2	-	TGTGCCAGCAGACCCGACAGTTCCATCTTC	CASRPDSSIF
-	TRBJ2-1	TRBV30	-	TGTGCCTGGAGCAGGGGCAATGAGCAGTTCTTC	CAWSRGNEQFF
-	TRBJ2-2	TRBV5-1	TRBD1	TGCGCCAGCAGCAGGGGACAGGTTGGTTCCGGGGAGCTGTTTTTT	CASSRGQVGSGELFF
many	TRBJ2-7	TRBV28	TRBD2	TGTGCCAGCAGTTCGGGACTAGCGGCCCACGAGCAGTACTTC	CASSSGLAAHEQYF
-	TRBJ2-4	TRBV20-1	TRBD2	TGCAGTGCGAGAGGGACTAGCGGGGGAGTTAAAAACATTCAGTACTTC	CSARGTSGGVKNIQYF
many	TRBJ2-5	TRBV5-4	TRBD2	TGTGCCAGCAGCCCAGGACTAGCGGGATGGGAGACCCAGTACTTC	CASSPGLAGWETQYF
many	TRBJ2-7	TRBV5-1	-	TGCGCCAGCATCGCGCGCCGTAAGAAAGGACACTACGAGCAGTACTTC	CASIARRKKGHYEQYF
-	TRBJ2-7	TRBV4-1	-	TGCGCCAGCAGCCAAGAACGGGGTCCCTACGAGCAGTACTTC	CASSQERGPYEQYF
many	TRBJ1-2	TRBV15	-	TGTGCCACCAGCAGAGAGAATGGTGGCTACACCTTC	CATSRENGGYTF
-	TRBJ2-2	TRBV5-5	TRBD1	TGTGCCAGCAGCCTTTCTGAATGGACAGGGGACACCGGGGAGCTGTTTTTT	CASSLSEWTGDTGELFF
many	TRBJ2-1	TRBV6-6	TRBD1	TGTGCCAGCAATCCACAGGGGGGAAATGAGCAGTTCTTC	CASNPQGGNEQFF
many	TRBJ2-7	TRBV9	TRBD2	TGTGCCAGCAGCTTGGGGACTAGCGGTACCTACGAGCAGTACTTC	CASSLGTSGTYEQYF